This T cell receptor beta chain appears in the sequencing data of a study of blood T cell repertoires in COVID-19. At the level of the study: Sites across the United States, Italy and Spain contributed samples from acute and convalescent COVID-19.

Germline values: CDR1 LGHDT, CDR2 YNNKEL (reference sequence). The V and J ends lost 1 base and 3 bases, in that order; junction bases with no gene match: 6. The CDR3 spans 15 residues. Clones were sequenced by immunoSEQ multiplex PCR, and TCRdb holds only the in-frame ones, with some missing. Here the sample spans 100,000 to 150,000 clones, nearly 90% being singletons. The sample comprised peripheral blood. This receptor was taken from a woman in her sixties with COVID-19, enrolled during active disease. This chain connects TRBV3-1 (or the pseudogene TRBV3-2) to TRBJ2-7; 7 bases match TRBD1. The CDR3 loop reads CASSQVRGGRYEQYF. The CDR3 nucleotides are TGTGCCAGCAGCCAAGTAAGAGGGGGCCGCTACGAGCAGTACTTC.